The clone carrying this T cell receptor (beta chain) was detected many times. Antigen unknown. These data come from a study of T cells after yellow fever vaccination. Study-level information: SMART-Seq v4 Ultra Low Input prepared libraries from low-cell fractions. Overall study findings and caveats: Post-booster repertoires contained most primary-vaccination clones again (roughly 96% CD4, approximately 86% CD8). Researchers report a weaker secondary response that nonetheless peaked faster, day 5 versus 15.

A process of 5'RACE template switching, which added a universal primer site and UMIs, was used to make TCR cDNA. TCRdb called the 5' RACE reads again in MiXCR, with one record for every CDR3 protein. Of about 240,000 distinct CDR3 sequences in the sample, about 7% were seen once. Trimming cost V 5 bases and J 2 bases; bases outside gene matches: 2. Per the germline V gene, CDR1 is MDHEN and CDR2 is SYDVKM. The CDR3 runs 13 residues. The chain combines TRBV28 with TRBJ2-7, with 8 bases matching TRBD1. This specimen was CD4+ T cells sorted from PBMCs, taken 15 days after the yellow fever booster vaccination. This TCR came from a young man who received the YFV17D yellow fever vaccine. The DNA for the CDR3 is TGTGCCAGCAGTCCAGGGGGCCCCTACGAGCAGTACTTC. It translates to CASSPGGPYEQYF.